This TCR beta chain was identified during a study of regulatory T cells in long-lasting Graves disease. Findings and caveats of the study: Persistent Graves' patients showed less TCR diversity than newly diagnosed patients showed.

Stated time point: newly diagnosed GD, antithyroid drugs for less than 3 months. The TCR library was made from RNA extracted from PBMCs. Graves' disease diagnosis followed American Thyroid Association guidelines. This clonotype was picked up many times. What it binds is not known. For TCR beta, libraries came from iRepertoire HTBI primers and Arm-PCR of CDR3 regions. One entry per CDR3 protein results from TCRdb running MiXCR on the multiplex PCR reads. This repertoire shows around 400,000 distinct CDR3 sequences, less than 20% found once; its top ten account for around a fifth. Germline assignment: CDR1 MNHEY and CDR2 SMNVEV (reference sequence). This CDR3 has 13 amino acids. Trimming removed 5 bases from V and 6 bases from J, with 12 bases in between.

The sequence came from a female donor with Graves disease. Sequences were derived from peripheral blood mononuclear cells (PBMCs), sampled at new diagnosis, from a patient treated with antithyroid drugs. This chain joins TRBV27 and TRBJ2-3, with D tentatively TRBD2 (6 bases). In nucleotides, the CDR3 is TGTGCCAGCAGTCCCTGGGACTTCGATACGCAGTATTTT. Translating it yields CASSPWDFDTQYF.